This T cell receptor beta chain was documented in a study of CD8 T cells in ankylosing spondylitis. Regarding this clonotype: Its specificity is not known.

Study findings and constraints: Ankylosing spondylitis blood appeared to carry a characteristic TCR beta motif of roughly eight highly homologous variants. Disease-linked clones, CD8+, were relatively rare in peripheral blood.

TCRdb re-called the 5' RACE reads through MiXCR, storing one row per CDR3 protein. The sample yields 50,000 to 60,000 distinct CDR3 sequences, 6% to 7.5% seen once. The CDR3 sequence is 15 residues long. V shed 3 bases and J shed 0 bases, with 10 bases lying between them. The germline CDR1 and CDR2 sequences are KGHSH and LQKENI. The sequence was obtained from a female donor with ankylosing spondylitis or in good health (not recorded which). This chain joins TRBV18 and TRBJ2-3; D not certain. The sequenced sample was blood, either unsorted or a sorted T cell fraction (not recorded which). The CDR3: CASSPTTSSTDTQYF. DNA for the CDR3: TGTGCCAGCTCACCGACAACGTCTAGCACAGATACGCAGTATTTT.